Below, 27 T cell receptor beta chains from the same sample are listed, as sequenced in a study of blood T cell repertoires in COVID-19. Produced via immunoSEQ multiplex PCR; TCRdb's table is partial and in-frame only. The data contain roughly 290,000 clones, 65% to 85% of them singletons. Material for sequencing was peripheral blood. Every receptor here comes from an older person with COVID-19, enrolled during active disease.

V and J are TRBV5-4 and TRBJ2-7, with 8 bases lining up with TRBD2. This CDR3 region has 14 residues. V shed 9 bases and J 3 bases; nucleotides not matched to a gene: 11. CDR1 is SGHNT, CDR2 YYREEE, per germline (reference sequence). This CDR3 reads CATSVAGNIYEQYF. The DNA of the CDR3 is TGTGCCACTAGTGTAGCGGGGAACATCTACGAGCAGTACTTC.

The chain combines TRBV21-1 with TRBJ1-6; TRBD1 is the table's D call, not checked against the DNA. TRBV21-1 is a pseudogene segment. This CDR3 spans 16 amino acids. The CDR3 here is CASSRQGGPYNSPLHF. DNA of the CDR3: TGTGCCAGCAGCCGCCAAGGGGGACCCTATAATTCACCCCTCCACTTT.

The J gene is TRBJ2-5, the V gene TRBV28; weak D call: TRBD2 (5 bases). The CDR3 runs 14 residues. Trimming cost V 1 base and J 5 bases, with 11 bases left between them. CDR1 is MDHEN, CDR2 SYDVKM, per germline. The CDR3 DNA reads as TGTGCCAGCAGTTTATCCGGAGGTCCCGAGACCCAGTACTTC. The encoded protein is CASSLSGGPETQYF.

This sequence joins TRBV9 and TRBJ2-7, with a tentative D call TRBD1 (6 bases). The CDR3 spans 12 residues. V shed 3 bases and J shed 3 bases, with 7 bases lying between them. Germline CDR1 is SGDLS and CDR2 is YYNGEE. The CDR3 DNA is TGTGCCAGCAGCGGCAGGGGCTACGAGCAGTACTTC. The encoded protein is CASSGRGYEQYF.

J is TRBJ2-7 and V is TRBV6-5; the match to TRBD1 covers 10 bases. The CDR3 contains 15 residues. Germline values: CDR1 MNHEY, CDR2 SVGAGI. The ends lost 7 bases at V and 3 bases at J; junction bases unmatched: 9. CDR3 DNA: TGTGCCAGCACCAAAACCGGGACAGGGGTCTACGAGCAGTACTTC. It encodes CASTKTGTGVYEQYF.

A word on this clone: At the DNA level, this CDR3 is encoded by other sequences in the same sample as well. The CDR3 is CASSVGQGDSPLHF. As DNA, the CDR3 is TGTGCCAGCAGCGTGGGACAGGGGGACTCACCCCTCCACTTT. The rearrangement joins TRBV9 to TRBJ1-6, with 11 nucleotides matching TRBD1. Germline V gene data show CDR1 as SGDLS and CDR2 as YYNGEE. This CDR3 has 14 residues. The V and J ends lost 2 bases and 10 bases, in that order; junction bases with no gene match: 2.

As regards this clone: Other DNA variants within this sample encode the same CDR3. This sequence joins TRBV7-2 and TRBJ2-5; 7 nucleotides line up with TRBD1. V shed 5 bases and J 3 bases; nucleotides not matched to a gene: 3. The CDR3 totals 13 residues. Germline loops: CDR1 SGHTA, CDR2 FQGNSA. The CDR3 region is CASSRGTEETQYF. As DNA, the CDR3 is TGTGCCAGCAGCCGAGGGACAGAAGAGACCCAGTACTTC.

The chain carries TRBV7-3 and TRBJ2-1; 9 bases agree with TRBD2. Germline CDR1 and CDR2: SGHTA and FQGTGA. Unmatched junction bases numbered 7, after V lost 5 bases and J lost 8 bases. This CDR3 is 14 amino acids long. The CDR3: CASSMTAGGHEQFF. Written as DNA, the CDR3 is TGTGCCAGCAGCATGACTGCGGGAGGGCATGAGCAGTTCTTC. Supplemented by reference TRBV7-3 and TRBJ2-1, the full variable domain reads GAGVSQTPSNKVTEKGKYVELRCDPISGHTALYWYRQSLGQGPEFLIYFQGTGAADDSGLPNDRFFAVRPEGSVSTLKIQRTERGDSAVYLCASSMTAGGHEQFFGPGTRLTVL.

This chain links TRBV7-2 with TRBJ1-4; the D is unclear. V gave up 5 bases and J gave up 8 bases, with 12 bases separating them. Germline loops: CDR1 SGHTA, CDR2 FQGNSA. The CDR3 consists of 13 residues. This CDR3 is CASSPSYSEKLFF. The CDR3 DNA reads TGTGCCAGCAGCCCAAGCTACTCGGAAAAACTGTTTTTT.

This rearrangement joins TRBV30 to TRBJ2-7; a possible D gene is TRBD2 (7 bases). V was cut by 3 bases and J by 6 bases, with 12 bases left in between. Germline CDR1 and CDR2: GTSNPN and SVGIG (reference sequence). This CDR3 is built from 12 residues. CDR3 sequence (DNA): TGTGCCTGGAGGAGGGGGGGTAGCGAGCAGTACTTC. Protein sequence: CAWRRGGSEQYF.

In this sample, this clone turned up a few times. The chain recombines TRBV30 with TRBJ1-6; D remains unclear. Germline V CDR1 and CDR2: GTSNPN, SVGIG (reference sequence). Trimming cost V 4 bases and J 11 bases, with 27 bases left between them. The CDR3 contains 17 residues. The CDR3 spells CAWTRLDPLGVFAPLHF. For the CDR3, the DNA is TGTGCCTGGACTCGGCTGGACCCTTTGGGAGTTTTCGCACCCCTCCACTTT.

Note on this clone: Other DNA sequences from this sample encode an identical CDR3 as well. V gene TRBV7-2 combines with J gene TRBJ2-7; TRBD1 agrees at 7 bases. The CDR3 spans 15 residues. The V gene's germline CDR1 is SGHTA and CDR2 FQGNSA. V was clipped by 1 base and J by 1 base; unmatched bases: 4. The CDR3 DNA sequence: TGTGCCAGCAGCTTAGGGGCAGGGGGATCCTACGAGCAGTACTTC. Its translation: CASSLGAGGSYEQYF.

The chain couples TRBV7-2 to TRBJ2-7; 8 positions agree with TRBD1. The V gene end was trimmed by 5 bases and the J gene end by 0 bases; junction bases not matched to a gene: 12. The CDR3 is 17 residues long. Per the germline V gene, CDR1 is SGHTA and CDR2 is FQGNSA. The CDR3 nucleotides are TGTGCCAGCAGCCCTAGAACGGGACAGGAAAGCTCCTACGAGCAGTACTTC. Translation gives CASSPRTGQESSYEQYF.

The chain carries TRBV19 and TRBJ1-5, with TRBD1 as a possible D gene (5 bases). V was trimmed by 2 bases and J by 3 bases, leaving 14 bases between them. The CDR3 is 16 amino acids. Germline-derived CDR1 and CDR2 are LNHDA and SQIVND (reference sequence). CDR3 sequence reads: CASSIRRGKDNQPQHF. The CDR3 nucleotides read TGTGCCAGTAGTATAAGGCGGGGCAAGGACAATCAGCCCCAGCATTTT.

CDR3 nucleotide sequence: TGTGCCAGCAGTCCCTATCAGGGTACCGGGGAGCTGTTTTTT. Translating it yields CASSPYQGTGELFF. The chain couples TRBV6-4 to TRBJ2-2, with a tentative D call TRBD1 (5 bases). Germline values: CDR1 MRHNA, CDR2 SNTAGT. V lost 5 bases, J lost 5 bases, and 12 bases lay in between. The CDR3 is 14 residues long.

The chain employs TRBV7-2 and TRBJ1-4; the match to TRBD1 covers 7 bases. Germline V gene lookup returns CDR1 SGHTA and CDR2 FQGNSA. The CDR3 consists of 15 residues. Trimming took 0 bases from V and 5 from J; bases not matched to a gene: 3. The CDR3 loop reads CASSLATGFNEKLFF. DNA of the CDR3: TGTGCCAGCAGCTTAGCGACAGGGTTCAATGAAAAACTGTTTTTT.

This clone was seen more than once but under ten times. The chain has TRBV6-7 and TRBJ1-5; D is possibly TRBD1 (6 bases). TRBV6-7 is annotated as an ORF whose role is uncertain. The CDR3 is 12 amino acids. The germline V and J ends were trimmed by 6 bases and 7 bases, with 10 bases remaining between them. CDR3 residues: CASRRGAQPQHF. The CDR3 DNA follows: TGTGCCAGCAGGCGGGGGGCCCAGCCCCAGCATTTT.

The V and J genes are TRBV2 and TRBJ1-5; TRBD1 aligns across 10 bases. Unmatched junction bases numbered 5, after V lost 6 bases and J lost 3 bases. Germline loops: CDR1 SNHLY, CDR2 FYNNEI. The CDR3 covers 15 residues. The CDR3 loop is CASRADRGDNQPQHF. The CDR3 DNA reads as TGTGCCAGCAGGGCGGACAGGGGGGACAATCAGCCCCAGCATTTT.

The chain carries TRBV5-4 and TRBJ1-2; no clear D. Germline V gene data show CDR1 as SGHNT and CDR2 as YYREEE (reference sequence). With 3 bases removed from V and 3 bases from J, the gap between germline ends came to 15 bases. CDR3 length: 15 residues. In DNA form, the CDR3 reads TGTGCCAGCAGCTCCCCAGACTCGCTCGACTATGGCTACACCTTC. Its protein is CASSSPDSLDYGYTF.

J is TRBJ2-1 and V is TRBV28; 13 bases are a match to TRBD2. CDR1 and CDR2 (germline): MDHEN, SYDVKM. The CDR3 totals 15 residues. With V trimmed by 6 bases and J by 7 bases, 6 bases remained unmatched. The CDR3, as DNA: TGTGCCAGCAGCCGAACTAGCGGGAGGGCGAATGAGCAGTTCTTC. Protein: CASSRTSGRANEQFF. Full variable domain (rest looked up from reference TRBV28 and TRBJ2-1): DVKVTQSSRYLVKRTGEKVFLECVQDMDHENMFWYRQDPGLGLRLIYFSYDVKMKEKGDIPEGYSVSREKKERFSLILESASTNQTSMYLCASSRTSGRANEQFFGPGTRLTVL.

This chain uses TRBV24-1 with TRBJ2-1, with D possibly matching TRBD2 (5 bases). Germline CDR1 reads KGHDR; CDR2 reads SFDVKD. Trimming removed 12 bases from V and 9 bases from J, with 20 bases in between. The CDR3 is 13 amino acids. The CDR3 loop is CAHSDPGEFEQFF. DNA for the CDR3: TGTGCCCACTCAGATCCCGGGGAGTTTGAGCAGTTCTTC.

The rearrangement uses TRBV18 and TRBJ1-2, with D tentatively TRBD1 (6 bases). The germline CDR1 and CDR2 sequences are KGHSH and LQKENI. The V end was cut by 3 bases, the J end by 0 bases, with 11 bases between. CDR3 size: 15 residues. CDR3 DNA: TGTGCCAGCTCACCCCCCACAGGGACTAACTATGGCTACACCTTC. Its translation: CASSPPTGTNYGYTF.

The gene calls are TRBV18 and TRBJ1-3, with D unclear. CDR3 length equals 16 residues. Germline lookup yields CDR1 KGHSH and CDR2 LQKENI. V lost 5 bases, J lost 0 bases, and 14 bases lay in between. CDR3: CASSTPSFTSGNTIYF. DNA of the CDR3: TGTGCCAGCTCAACTCCAAGCTTCACCTCTGGAAACACCATATATTTT.

This chain joins TRBV5-6 and TRBJ1-6, with 7 nucleotides matching TRBD1. This CDR3 is 14 amino acids long. Per germline, CDR1 SGHDT and CDR2 YYEEEE. V lost 0 bases, J lost 10 bases, and 4 bases stayed unmatched. CDR3 in amino acids: CASSLDRGTSPLHF. CDR3 in DNA: TGTGCCAGCAGCTTGGACAGGGGAACGTCACCCCTCCACTTT. The entire variable domain, with the rest obtained from reference TRBV5-6 and TRBJ1-6, is as follows: DAGVTQSPTHLIKTRGQQVTLRCSPKSGHDTVSWYQQALGQGPQFIFQYYEEEERQRGNFPDRFSGHQFPNYSSELNVNALLLGDSALYLCASSLDRGTSPLHFGNGTRLTVT.

V usage is TRBV2 and J usage is TRBJ2-3; maybe TRBD2 (6 bases). With 7 bases removed from V and 0 bases from J, the gap between germline ends came to 8 bases. CDR1 and CDR2 (germline): SNHLY, FYNNEI. The CDR3 is 13 residues long. For the CDR3, the DNA is TGTGCCAGCAAGGAGGGGAGCACAGATACGCAGTATTTT. This translates into CASKEGSTDTQYF.

This clone was picked up one time. The CDR3 loop reads CASTPTSGRYNEQFF. Here the CDR3 DNA reads TGTGCCAGCACTCCGACTAGCGGGAGGTACAATGAGCAGTTCTTC. The V call is TRBV2, the J call TRBJ2-1, with 13 bases lining up with TRBD2. The length of the CDR3 is 15 residues. V dropped 7 bases and J dropped 4; count of bases not matched to a gene: 4. The germline V gene encodes CDR1 SNHLY and CDR2 FYNNEI.

This chain links TRBV9 with TRBJ1-1; TRBD1 agrees at 8 bases. Germline trimming cut 0 bases from V and 2 bases from J; bases unmatched to any gene: 3. Germline V lookup: CDR1 SGDLS, CDR2 YYNGEE. CDR3 length: 15 amino acids. In nucleotides, the CDR3 is TGTGCCAGCAGCGTAGTCGGACAGGGAAACACTGAAGCTTTCTTT. Translated, it gives CASSVVGQGNTEAFF. The full variable domain, its missing parts supplied by reference TRBV9 and TRBJ1-1, is DSGVTQTPKHLITATGQRVTLRCSPRSGDLSVYWYQQSLDQGLQFLIQYYNGEERAKGNILERFSAQQFPDLHSELNLSSLELGDSALYFCASSVVGQGNTEAFFGQGTRLTVV.